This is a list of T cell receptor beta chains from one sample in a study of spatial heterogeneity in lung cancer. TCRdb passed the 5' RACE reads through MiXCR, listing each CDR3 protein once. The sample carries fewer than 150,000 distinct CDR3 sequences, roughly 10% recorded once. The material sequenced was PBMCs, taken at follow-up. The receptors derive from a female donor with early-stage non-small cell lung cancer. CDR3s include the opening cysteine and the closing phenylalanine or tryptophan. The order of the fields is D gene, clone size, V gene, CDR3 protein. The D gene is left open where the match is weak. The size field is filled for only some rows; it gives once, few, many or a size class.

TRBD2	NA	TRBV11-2	CASSPGIAGAYEQYF
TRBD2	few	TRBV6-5	CASSPSGLSYEQYF
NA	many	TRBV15	CATSSPSTGMNTEAFF
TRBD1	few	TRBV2	CASKGTGIEAFF
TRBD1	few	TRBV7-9	CASSFWTGTYSYEQYF
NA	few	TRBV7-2	CASSLDFGANVLTF
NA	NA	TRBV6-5	CASSYGAAPNNEQFF
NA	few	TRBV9	CASSVTGGGFTDTQYF
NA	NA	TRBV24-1	CATRRRDQETQYF
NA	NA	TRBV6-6	CASGLPSGANVLTF
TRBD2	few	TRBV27	CASRQLAGGRYEQYF
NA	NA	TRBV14	CASSQDLQGLYNEQFF
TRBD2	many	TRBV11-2	CASRSSGRPQETQYF
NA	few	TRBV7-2	CASSLATGTQSPLHF
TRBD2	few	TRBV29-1	CSVRAGASQETQYF
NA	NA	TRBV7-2	CASSPRGVNEQFF
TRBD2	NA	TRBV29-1	CSGSGIGTDTQYF
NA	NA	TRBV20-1	CSAIRASSAEAFF
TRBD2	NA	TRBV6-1	CASSAYSGRANTGELFF
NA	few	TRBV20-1	CSEGLRYMNTEAFF
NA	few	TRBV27	CASSLQGNMETQYF
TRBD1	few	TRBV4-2	CASSQGEQGAYQPQHF
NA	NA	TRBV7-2	CASRPGAYTEAFF
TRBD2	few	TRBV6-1	CASSVVGGSSTDTQYF
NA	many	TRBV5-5	CASSFPGKETQYF
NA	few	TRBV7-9	CASSGGERNSPLHF
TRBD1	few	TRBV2	CASRAGQGAASVAFF
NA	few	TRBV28	CASSRSALNQETQYF
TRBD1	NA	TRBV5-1	CASSWGQGGETQYF
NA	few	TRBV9	CASSVGHGDDNEKLFF
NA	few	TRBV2	CASTASRVGDTQYF
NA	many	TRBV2	CASSESAGSVTGELFF
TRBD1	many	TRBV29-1	CSVEPRTGVNSPLHF
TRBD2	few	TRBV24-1	CATSDSGRAYNEQFF
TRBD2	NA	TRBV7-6	CASSLSTSGSWDEQFF
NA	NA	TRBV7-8	CASSLDSGDYNEQFF
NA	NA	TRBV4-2	CASSHNDGTDTQYF
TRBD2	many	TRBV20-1	CSAKGLAGTKNIQYF
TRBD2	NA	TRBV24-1	CATSGTSGRRNNEQFF
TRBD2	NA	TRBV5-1	CASSISSGSTDTQYF
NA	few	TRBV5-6	CASSLLANTGELFF
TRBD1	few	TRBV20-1	CSAKTTGTEAFF
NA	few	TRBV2	CASSGGGGLSNQPQHF
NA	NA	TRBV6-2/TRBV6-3	CASNPVGREKLFF
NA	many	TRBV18	CASSPYEGQNTEAFF
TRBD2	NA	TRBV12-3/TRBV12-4	CASTNSGRAGNIQYF
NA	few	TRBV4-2	CASSPLGLAQETQYF
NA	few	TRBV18	CASSPQGPYEQYF
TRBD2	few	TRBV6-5	CASASTRSSGRVNIQYF
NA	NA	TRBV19	CAASTYSNQPQHF
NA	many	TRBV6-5	CASSSVDNPIRGYTF
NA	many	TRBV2	CASAVGTQWDEQFF
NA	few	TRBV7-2	CASSLFQGFQPQHF